The sequence of this TCR beta chain was determined in a study of CD8 T cells in ankylosing spondylitis. General study findings and limits: Reactive arthritis synovial fluid and blood previously showed some of these motif variants. Clones linked with disease were CD8+ and fairly uncommon in the peripheral blood. Researchers reportedly found disease-linked clones significantly enriched in matched ankylosing spondylitis synovial fluid. For ankylosing spondylitis blood, a TCR beta motif of 7 or 8 highly homologous variants appeared characteristic.

Quantitative molecular-barcoded 5'-RACE generated the TCR beta libraries. Using its own MiXCR run on the 5' RACE reads, TCRdb lists one record per CDR3 protein. Of under 450,000 distinct CDR3 sequences in the sample, about a sixth are singletons; the top ten hold approximately 1%. Concerning this clonotype: The antigen remains unidentified.

The junction had 6 bases not matched to a gene; V was cut back by 6 bases and J by 7 bases. The CDR3 is 13 residues long. The gene calls are TRBV12-3 or TRBV12-4 and TRBJ1-2; 9 nucleotides match TRBD1. The TCR was taken from a male donor with ankylosing spondylitis. The sequenced sample was blood, either unsorted or a sorted T cell fraction (not recorded which). CDR3 residues: CASSFRTGVGYTF. CDR3 coding DNA: TGTGCCAGCAGCTTCAGGACAGGGGTTGGCTACACCTTC.